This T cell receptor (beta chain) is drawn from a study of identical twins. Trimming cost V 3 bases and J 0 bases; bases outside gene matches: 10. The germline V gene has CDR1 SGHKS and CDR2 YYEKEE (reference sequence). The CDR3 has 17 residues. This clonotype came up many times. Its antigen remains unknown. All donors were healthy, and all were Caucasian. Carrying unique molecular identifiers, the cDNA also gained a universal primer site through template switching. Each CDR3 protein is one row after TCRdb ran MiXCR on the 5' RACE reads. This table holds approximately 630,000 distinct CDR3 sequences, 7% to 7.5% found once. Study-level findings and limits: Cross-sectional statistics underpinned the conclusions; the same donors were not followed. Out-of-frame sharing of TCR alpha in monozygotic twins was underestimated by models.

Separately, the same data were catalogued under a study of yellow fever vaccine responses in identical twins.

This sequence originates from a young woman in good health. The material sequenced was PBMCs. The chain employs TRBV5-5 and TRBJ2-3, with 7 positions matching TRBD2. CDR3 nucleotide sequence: TGTGCCAGCAGCTCCCTAATGGGTAGCGGGAGCACAGATACGCAGTATTTT. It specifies CASSSLMGSGSTDTQYF.